A single sample gave rise to the 15 T cell receptor beta chains below, sequenced in a study of Graves' ophthalmopathy and Graves' hyperthyroidism. Researchers took RNA transcripts and amplified TCR beta CDR3 regions from them. Investigators did first-round RT-PCR with HTBI primers, then second-round multiplex PCR. TCRdb ran MiXCR on the multiplex PCR reads and lists one entry per CDR3 protein. The sample shows roughly 500,000 distinct CDR3 sequences, approximately 14% of them seen only once. Specimen: blood. The receptors stem from a woman aged 30 to 39 with Graves' ophthalmopathy.

This clonotype has at least ten counts. The rearrangement joins TRBV28 to TRBJ1-1, with 8 bases matching TRBD1. Germline CDR1 and CDR2: MDHEN and SYDVKM. The trim removed 8 bases at V and 1 base at J, leaving 12 bases unmatched. The CDR3 extends over 16 amino acids. The DNA of the CDR3 is TGTGCCAGCCAATATCGGCAGGGGGCACGGAACACTGAAGCTTTCTTT. The encoded protein is CASQYRQGARNTEAFF.

The chain employs TRBV6-1 and TRBJ1-2; weak D call: TRBD1 (5 bases). This CDR3 has 11 amino acids. Germline V gives CDR1 MNHNS, CDR2 SASEGT. With 7 bases removed from V and 8 bases from J, the gap between germline ends came to 11 bases. CDR3 bases: TGTGCCAGCATAGGGGTGGGCGGCTACACCTTC. It yields the protein CASIGVGGYTF.

This clonotype was found many times. The CDR3 region has the DNA TGTGCCATCAGTGAAATAGCCGCTAACTATGGCTACACCTTC. Translating gives CAISEIAANYGYTF. The chain carries TRBV10-3 and TRBJ1-2; D not certain. Germline lookup yields CDR1 ENHRY and CDR2 SYGVKD. The CDR3 contains 14 residues. V lost 3 bases, J lost 0 bases, and 8 bases lay in between.

This clonotype was counted at least ten times. This chain connects TRBV5-5 to TRBJ2-7; D remains ambiguous. The CDR3 loop spans 14 amino acids. The ends were cut back, 0 bases at V and 0 bases at J, with 7 bases in the middle. Germline CDR1 SGHKS, CDR2 YYEKEE (reference sequence). The CDR3 loop is CASSLELHSYEQYF. In DNA, the CDR3 is TGTGCCAGCAGCTTGGAGCTTCACTCCTACGAGCAGTACTTC.

This clonotype was seen many times. This chain joins TRBV20-1 and TRBJ1-2; no clear D gene. V gave up 6 bases and J gave up 8 bases, with 13 bases separating them. This CDR3 is built from 11 residues. Germline CDR1 DFQATT, CDR2 SNEGSKA (reference sequence). CDR3 nucleotide sequence: TGCAGTGCGGCCGGGGAGTTCGGCTACACCTTC. Translated: CSAAGEFGYTF.

The table lists this clonotype with a few counts. The chain uses TRBV12-3 or TRBV12-4 and TRBJ2-5; 11 bases are a match to TRBD2. This CDR3 is built from 15 residues. V lost 5 bases, J lost 4 bases, and 6 bases stayed unmatched. CDR3 sequence reads: CASSPIAGGRETQYF. As DNA, the CDR3 is TGTGCCAGCAGTCCCATAGCGGGGGGGCGAGAGACCCAGTACTTC.

This clonotype appeared many times. The rearrangement links TRBV15 to TRBJ1-2, with unresolved D. This CDR3 contains 15 residues. The germline V gene has CDR1 LNHNV and CDR2 YYDKDF (reference sequence). The V and J ends lost 0 bases and 4 bases respectively, with 12 bases between them. CDR3 nucleotides: TGTGCCACCAGCAGAGATGCAGGCCGTTCCTATGGCTACACCTTC. As protein: CATSRDAGRSYGYTF.

This clonotype was seen at least ten times. This chain joins TRBV2 and TRBJ2-7; perhaps TRBD1 as D (5 bases). V dropped 6 bases and J dropped 6 bases, with 15 bases sitting between them. The CDR3 consists of 13 residues. Germline CDR1 and CDR2: SNHLY and FYNNEI. CDR3 nucleotides: TGTGCCAGCAGGAGTGAAGGGGTGGGCGAGCAGTACTTC. As protein: CASRSEGVGEQYF.

Worth noting for this clonotype: With a much larger clone just one base away, this may be a read error. J is TRBJ2-2 and V is TRBV6-1; a possible D gene is TRBD2 (6 bases). The V end lost 5 bases, the J end lost 3 bases, and 16 bases lay between the germline ends. The CDR3 totals 16 residues. The germline CDR1 and CDR2 sequences are MNHNS and SASEGT. The CDR3 loop reads CASSPLSGWYTGELFF. The CDR3 region has the DNA TGTGCCAGCAGTCCCCTTAGCGGTTGGTACACCGGGGAGCTGTTTTTT.

This clonotype was counted ten times or more. The V gene is TRBV11-2, the J gene TRBJ2-7, with 7 nucleotides matching TRBD2. V lost 3 bases to trimming and J lost 2 bases; unmatched junction nucleotides: 4. The CDR3 length is 14 residues. Germline V gives CDR1 SGHAT, CDR2 FQNNGV. The DNA of the CDR3 is TGTGCCAGCAGCTTCTCCGGGACTACCTACGAGCAGTACTTC. Its protein is CASSFSGTTYEQYF.

This clonotype has a count of ten or more. This chain joins TRBV5-6 and TRBJ2-7, with 13 bases that match TRBD2. Germline values: CDR1 SGHDT, CDR2 YYEEEE. The trim removed 4 bases at V and 4 bases at J, leaving 5 bases unmatched. The CDR3 loop spans 15 amino acids. The CDR3 DNA follows: TGTGCCAGCAGCATAGGACTAGCGGGAGCTTACGAGCAGTACTTC. Translation: CASSIGLAGAYEQYF. The full variable domain, its missing parts supplied by reference TRBV5-6 and TRBJ2-7, is DAGVTQSPTHLIKTRGQQVTLRCSPKSGHDTVSWYQQALGQGPQFIFQYYEEEERQRGNFPDRFSGHQFPNYSSELNVNALLLGDSALYLCASSIGLAGAYEQYFGPGTRLTVT.

In its sample, this clonotype was seen many times. The chain is built from TRBV28 and TRBJ1-1; no reliable D call. V was pared by 3 bases and J by 1 base, with 9 bases between. CDR1 and CDR2 from the germline V gene are MDHEN and SYDVKM. There are 14 residues in the CDR3. The chain's CDR3 is CASSFVAGNTEAFF. The CDR3 coding sequence is TGTGCCAGCAGTTTCGTAGCGGGGAACACTGAAGCTTTCTTT.

This clonotype was counted many times. The chain is built from TRBV28 and TRBJ2-7; possible D gene TRBD2, 5 bases. V was pared by 4 bases and J by 3 bases, with 16 bases between. Germline V gene data show CDR1 as MDHEN and CDR2 as SYDVKM. This CDR3 comprises 15 residues. In nucleotides, the CDR3 is TGTGCCAGCAGTTCCCCGAGCGGAGCCCTCTACGAGCAGTACTTC. Encoded protein: CASSSPSGALYEQYF.

Many counts were recorded for this clonotype. The CDR3 nucleotides are TGTGCCAGCAGTTCTCTAATGAACACTGAAGCTTTCTTT. Its protein product is CASSSLMNTEAFF. The chain couples TRBV2 to TRBJ1-1, with no clear D. V lost 5 bases to trimming and J lost 0 bases, with 7 bases between them. This CDR3 has 13 amino acids. The germline CDR1 and CDR2 sequences are SNHLY and FYNNEI.

In its sample, this clonotype was seen many times. The CDR3 DNA reads TGCAGTGCCGGGGGAGCTAGCGGGAGTTACGAGCAGTACTTC. Protein product: CSAGGASGSYEQYF. This rearrangement joins TRBV20-1 to TRBJ2-7, with 10 bases fitting TRBD2. V gave up 6 bases and J gave up 4 bases; unmatched junction bases: 9. The CDR3 consists of 14 residues. Per germline, CDR1 DFQATT and CDR2 SNEGSKA (reference sequence).